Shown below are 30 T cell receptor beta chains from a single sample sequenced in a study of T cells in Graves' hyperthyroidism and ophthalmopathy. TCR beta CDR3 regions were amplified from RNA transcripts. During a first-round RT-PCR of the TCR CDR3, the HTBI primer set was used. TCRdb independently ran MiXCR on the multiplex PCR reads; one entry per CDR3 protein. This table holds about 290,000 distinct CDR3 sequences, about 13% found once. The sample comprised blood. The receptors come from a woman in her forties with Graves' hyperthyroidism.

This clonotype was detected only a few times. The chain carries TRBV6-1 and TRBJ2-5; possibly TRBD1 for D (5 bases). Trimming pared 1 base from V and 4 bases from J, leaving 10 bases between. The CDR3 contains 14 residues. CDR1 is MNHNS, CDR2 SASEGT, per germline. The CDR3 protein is CASSEEGVTETQYF. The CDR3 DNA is TGTGCCAGCAGTGAAGAAGGGGTTACAGAGACCCAGTACTTC.

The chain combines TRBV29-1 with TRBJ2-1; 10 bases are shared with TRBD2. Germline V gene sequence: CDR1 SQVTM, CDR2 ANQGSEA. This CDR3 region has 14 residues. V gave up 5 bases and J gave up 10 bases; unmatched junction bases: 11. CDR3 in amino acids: CSVLPSGSLGEQFF. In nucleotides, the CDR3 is TGCAGCGTTCTCCCTAGCGGGAGTCTAGGGGAGCAGTTCTTC.

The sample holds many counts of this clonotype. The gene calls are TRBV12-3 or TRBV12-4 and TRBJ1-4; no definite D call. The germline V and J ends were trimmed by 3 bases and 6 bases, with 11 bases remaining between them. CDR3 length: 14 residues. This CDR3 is CASSFGGSYEKLFF. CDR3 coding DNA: TGTGCCAGCAGTTTCGGAGGATCCTATGAAAAACTGTTTTTT.

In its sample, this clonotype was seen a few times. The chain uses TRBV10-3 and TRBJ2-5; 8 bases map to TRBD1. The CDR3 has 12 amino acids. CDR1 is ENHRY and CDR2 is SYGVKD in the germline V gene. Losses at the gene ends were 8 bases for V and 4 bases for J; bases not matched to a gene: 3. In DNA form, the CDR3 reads TGTGCCATCTCGGACAGGGCAGAGACCCAGTACTTC. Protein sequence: CAISDRAETQYF.

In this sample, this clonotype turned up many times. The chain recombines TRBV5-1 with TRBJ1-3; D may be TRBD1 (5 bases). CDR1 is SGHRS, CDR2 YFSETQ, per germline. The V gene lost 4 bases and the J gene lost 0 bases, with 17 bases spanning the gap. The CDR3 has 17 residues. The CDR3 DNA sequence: TGCGCCAGCAGCACAGCACCGCAGGGACCCTCTGGAAACACCATATATTTT. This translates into CASSTAPQGPSGNTIYF.

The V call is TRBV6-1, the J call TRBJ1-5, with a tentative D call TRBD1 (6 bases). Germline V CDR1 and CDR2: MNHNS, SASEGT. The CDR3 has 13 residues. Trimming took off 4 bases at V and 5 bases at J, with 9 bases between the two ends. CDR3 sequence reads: CASSGTGHQPQHF. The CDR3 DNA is TGTGCCAGCAGTGGAACAGGGCATCAGCCCCAGCATTTT.

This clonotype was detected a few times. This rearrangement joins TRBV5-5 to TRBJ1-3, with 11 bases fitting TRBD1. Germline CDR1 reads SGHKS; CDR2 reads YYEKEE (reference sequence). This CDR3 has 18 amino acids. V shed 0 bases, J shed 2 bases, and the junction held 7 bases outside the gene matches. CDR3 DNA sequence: TGTGCCAGCAGCTTGGTTCCGGGACAGGGGGGGACTGGAAACACCATATATTTT. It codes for CASSLVPGQGGTGNTIYF.

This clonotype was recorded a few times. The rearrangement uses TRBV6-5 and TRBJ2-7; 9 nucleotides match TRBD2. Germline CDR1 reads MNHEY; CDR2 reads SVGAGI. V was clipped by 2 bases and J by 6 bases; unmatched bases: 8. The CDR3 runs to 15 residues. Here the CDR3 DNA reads TGTGCCAGCAGTTACCCACGGGCGGGAGGGGGCGAGCAGTACTTC. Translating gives CASSYPRAGGGEQYF.

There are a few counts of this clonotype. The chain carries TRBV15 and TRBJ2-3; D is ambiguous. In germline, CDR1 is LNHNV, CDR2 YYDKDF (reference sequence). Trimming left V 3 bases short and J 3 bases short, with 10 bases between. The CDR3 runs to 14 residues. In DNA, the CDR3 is TGTGCCACCAGCAGTCCCCCCCCTACAGATACGCAGTATTTT. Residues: CATSSPPPTDTQYF.

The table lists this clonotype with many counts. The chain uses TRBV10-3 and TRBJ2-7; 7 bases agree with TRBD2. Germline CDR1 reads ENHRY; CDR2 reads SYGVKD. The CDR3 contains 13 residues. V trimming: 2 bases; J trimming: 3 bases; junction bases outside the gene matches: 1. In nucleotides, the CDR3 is TGTGCCATCAGTGAGGGGGAGGGCTACGAGCAGTACTTC. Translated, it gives CAISEGEGYEQYF.

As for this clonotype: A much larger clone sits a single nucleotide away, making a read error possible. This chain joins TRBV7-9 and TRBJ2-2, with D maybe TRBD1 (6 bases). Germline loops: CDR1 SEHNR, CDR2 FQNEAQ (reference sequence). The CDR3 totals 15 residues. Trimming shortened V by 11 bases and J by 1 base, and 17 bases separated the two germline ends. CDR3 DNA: TGTGCCGGCTCCGGCCGACAGGAGAACACCGGGGAGCTGTTTTTT. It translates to CAGSGRQENTGELFF.

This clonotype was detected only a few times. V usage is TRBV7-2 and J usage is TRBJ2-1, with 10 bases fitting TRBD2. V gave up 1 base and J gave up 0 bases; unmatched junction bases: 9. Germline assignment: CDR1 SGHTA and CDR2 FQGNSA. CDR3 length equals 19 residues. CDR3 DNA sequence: TGTGCCAGCAGCTTAGAAGGGGCTAGCGGGGGAAGCTCCTACAATGAGCAGTTCTTC. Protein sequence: CASSLEGASGGSSYNEQFF.

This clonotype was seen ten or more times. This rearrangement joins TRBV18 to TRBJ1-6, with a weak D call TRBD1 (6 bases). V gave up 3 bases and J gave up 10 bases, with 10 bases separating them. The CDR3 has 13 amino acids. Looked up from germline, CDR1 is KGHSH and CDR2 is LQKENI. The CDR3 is CASSPDSYSPLHF. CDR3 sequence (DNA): TGTGCCAGCTCACCGGACAGCTACTCACCCCTCCACTTT.

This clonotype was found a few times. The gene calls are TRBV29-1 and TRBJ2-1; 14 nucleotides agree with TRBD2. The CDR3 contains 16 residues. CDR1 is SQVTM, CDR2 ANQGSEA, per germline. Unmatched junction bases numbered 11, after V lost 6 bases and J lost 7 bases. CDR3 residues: CSVAYGLAGGENEQFF. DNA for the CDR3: TGCAGCGTGGCATACGGACTAGCGGGAGGAGAGAATGAGCAGTTCTTC.

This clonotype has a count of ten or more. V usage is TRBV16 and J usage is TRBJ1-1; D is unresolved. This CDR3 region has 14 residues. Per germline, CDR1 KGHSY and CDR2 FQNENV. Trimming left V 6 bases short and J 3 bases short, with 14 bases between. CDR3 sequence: CASRRELWDTEAFF. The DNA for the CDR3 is TGTGCCAGCAGACGGGAACTCTGGGACACTGAAGCTTTCTTT.

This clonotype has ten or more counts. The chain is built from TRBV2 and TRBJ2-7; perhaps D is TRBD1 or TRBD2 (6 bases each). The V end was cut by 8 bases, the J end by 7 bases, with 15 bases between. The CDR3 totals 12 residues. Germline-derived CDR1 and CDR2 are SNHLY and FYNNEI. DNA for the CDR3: TGTGCCAGCTCCCCGGGGGCGTGGGAGCAGTACTTC. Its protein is CASSPGAWEQYF.

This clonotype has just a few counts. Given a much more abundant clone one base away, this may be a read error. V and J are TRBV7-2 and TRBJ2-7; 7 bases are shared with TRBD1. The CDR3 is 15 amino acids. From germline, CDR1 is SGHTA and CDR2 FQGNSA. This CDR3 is CASSLDWDSYYEQHF. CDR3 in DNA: TGTGCCAGCAGCTTAGATTGGGACAGCTATTACGAGCAGCACTTC.

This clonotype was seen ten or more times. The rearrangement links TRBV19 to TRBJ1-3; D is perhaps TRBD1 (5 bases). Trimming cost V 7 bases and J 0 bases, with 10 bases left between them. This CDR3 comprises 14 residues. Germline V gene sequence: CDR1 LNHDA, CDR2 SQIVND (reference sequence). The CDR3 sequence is CASKGHVSGNTIYF. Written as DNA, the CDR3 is TGTGCCAGTAAAGGACACGTCTCTGGAAACACCATATATTTT.

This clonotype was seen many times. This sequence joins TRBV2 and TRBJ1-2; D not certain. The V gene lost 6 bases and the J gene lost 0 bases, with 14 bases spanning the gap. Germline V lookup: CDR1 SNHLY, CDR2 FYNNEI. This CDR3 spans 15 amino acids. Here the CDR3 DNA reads TGTGCCAGCAGCGAAAACAGCGTCGCTAACTATGGCTACACCTTC. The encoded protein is CASSENSVANYGYTF.

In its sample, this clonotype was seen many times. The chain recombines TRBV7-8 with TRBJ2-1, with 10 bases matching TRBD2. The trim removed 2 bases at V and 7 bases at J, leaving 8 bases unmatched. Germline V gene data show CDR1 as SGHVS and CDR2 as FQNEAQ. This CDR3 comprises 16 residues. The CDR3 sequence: CASSLPAGGPVNEQFF. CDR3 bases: TGTGCCAGCAGCTTACCAGCGGGAGGGCCAGTGAATGAGCAGTTCTTC.

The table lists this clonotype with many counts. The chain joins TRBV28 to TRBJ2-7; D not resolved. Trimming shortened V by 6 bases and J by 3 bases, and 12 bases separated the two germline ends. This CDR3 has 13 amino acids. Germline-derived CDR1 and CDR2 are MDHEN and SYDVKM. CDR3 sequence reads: CASRKAFIYEQYF. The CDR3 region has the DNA TGTGCCAGCAGGAAGGCATTCATCTACGAGCAGTACTTC.

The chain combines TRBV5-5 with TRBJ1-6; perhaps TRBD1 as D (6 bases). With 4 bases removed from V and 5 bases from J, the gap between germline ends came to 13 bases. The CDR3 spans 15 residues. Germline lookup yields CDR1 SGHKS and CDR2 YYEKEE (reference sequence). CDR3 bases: TGTGCCAGCAGCCGCCGAGGGGGGGATAATTCACCCCTCCACTTT. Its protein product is CASSRRGGDNSPLHF.

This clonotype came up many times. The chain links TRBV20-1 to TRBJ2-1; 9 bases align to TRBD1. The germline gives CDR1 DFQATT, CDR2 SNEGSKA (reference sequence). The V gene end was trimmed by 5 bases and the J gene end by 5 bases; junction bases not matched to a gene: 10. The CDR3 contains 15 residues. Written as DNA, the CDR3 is TGCAGTGCTGGGCTGGGGGACAGGGATCACAATGAGCAGTTCTTC. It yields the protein CSAGLGDRDHNEQFF.

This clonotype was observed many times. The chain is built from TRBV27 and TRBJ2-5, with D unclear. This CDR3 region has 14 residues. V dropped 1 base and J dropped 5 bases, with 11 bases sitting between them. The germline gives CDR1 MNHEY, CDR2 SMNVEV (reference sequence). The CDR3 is CASSLYGSDETQYF. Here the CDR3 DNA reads TGTGCCAGCAGTTTATACGGGTCGGACGAGACCCAGTACTTC.

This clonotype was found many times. CDR3 bases: TGTGCCAGCACCGCAGGGGGGGGGGCTGGCTACACCTTC. This translates into CASTAGGGAGYTF. This chain links TRBV27 with TRBJ1-2; 7 bases are shared with TRBD1. CDR1 MNHEY and CDR2 SMNVEV come from the germline V gene (reference sequence). V shed 7 bases and J 7 bases; nucleotides not matched to a gene: 9. The CDR3 runs to 13 residues.

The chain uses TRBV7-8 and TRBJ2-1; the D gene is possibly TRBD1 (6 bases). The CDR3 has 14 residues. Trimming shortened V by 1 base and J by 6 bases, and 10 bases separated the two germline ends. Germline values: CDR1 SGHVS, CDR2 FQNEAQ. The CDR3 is CASSLVGQLNEQFF. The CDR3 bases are TGTGCCAGCAGCTTAGTCGGACAGCTCAATGAGCAGTTCTTC. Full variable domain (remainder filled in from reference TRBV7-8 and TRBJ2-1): GAGVSQSPRYKVAKRGQDVALRCDPISGHVSLFWYQQALGQGPEFLTYFQNEAQLDKSGLPSDRFFAERPEGSVSTLKIQRTQQEDSAVYLCASSLVGQLNEQFFGPGTRLTVL.

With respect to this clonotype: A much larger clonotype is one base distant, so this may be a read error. The CDR3 reads CATERGGDEKLFF. The CDR3 DNA reads TGTGCCACCGAGCGGGGGGGCGATGAAAAACTGTTTTTT. This sequence joins TRBV10-3 and TRBJ1-4; perhaps TRBD1 as D (6 bases). Trimming stripped 10 bases from V and 6 bases from J, with 15 bases between. The germline V gene has CDR1 ENHRY and CDR2 SYGVKD. This CDR3 contains 13 residues.

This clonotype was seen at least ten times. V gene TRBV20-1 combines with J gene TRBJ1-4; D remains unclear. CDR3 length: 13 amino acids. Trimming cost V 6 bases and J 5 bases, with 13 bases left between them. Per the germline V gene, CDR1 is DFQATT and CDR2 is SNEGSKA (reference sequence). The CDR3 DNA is TGCAGTGCCCCCAGCGGCGGAAATGAAAAACTGTTTTTT. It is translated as CSAPSGGNEKLFF.

CDR3 DNA sequence: TGTGCCAGCAGCGTAGCGGGGACTAGCGGGAACAATGAGCAGTTCTTC. Translation gives CASSVAGTSGNNEQFF. This chain uses TRBV11-2 with TRBJ2-1; 13 bases match TRBD2. V dropped 5 bases and J dropped 5; count of bases not matched to a gene: 6. The CDR3 is made up of 16 amino acids. Germline V lookup: CDR1 SGHAT, CDR2 FQNNGV.

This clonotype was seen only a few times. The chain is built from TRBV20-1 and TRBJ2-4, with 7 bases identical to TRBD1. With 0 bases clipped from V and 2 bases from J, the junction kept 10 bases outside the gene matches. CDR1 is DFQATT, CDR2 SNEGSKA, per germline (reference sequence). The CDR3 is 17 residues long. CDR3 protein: CSARDRRQGTSKNIQYF. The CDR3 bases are TGCAGTGCTAGAGATCGGAGACAGGGTACATCCAAAAACATTCAGTACTTC.